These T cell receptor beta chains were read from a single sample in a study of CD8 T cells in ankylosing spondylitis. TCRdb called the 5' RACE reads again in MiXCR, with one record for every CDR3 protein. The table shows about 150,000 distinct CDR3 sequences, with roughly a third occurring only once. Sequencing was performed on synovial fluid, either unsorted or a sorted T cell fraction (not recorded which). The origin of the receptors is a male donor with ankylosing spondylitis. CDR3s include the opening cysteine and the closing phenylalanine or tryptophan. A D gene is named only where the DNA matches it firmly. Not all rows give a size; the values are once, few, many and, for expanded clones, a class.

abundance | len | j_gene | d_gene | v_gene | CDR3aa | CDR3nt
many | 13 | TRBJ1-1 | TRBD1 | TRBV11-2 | CASSRQGYTEAFF | TGTGCCAGCAGCCGACAGGGGTACACTGAAGCTTTCTTT
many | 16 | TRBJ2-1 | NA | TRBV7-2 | CASSLGPLRGYNEQFF | TGTGCCAGCAGCTTAGGCCCCCTCCGGGGCTACAATGAGCAGTTCTTC
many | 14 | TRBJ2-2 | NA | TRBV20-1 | CSVRTDLNTGELFF | TGCAGTGTCCGGACCGACCTGAACACCGGGGAGCTGTTTTTT
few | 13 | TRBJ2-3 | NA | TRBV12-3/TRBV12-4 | CATSLRFTDTQYF | TGTGCCACCTCTTTAAGATTCACAGATACGCAGTATTTT
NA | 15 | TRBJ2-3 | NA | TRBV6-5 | CASSLQGYTTDTQYF | TGTGCCAGCAGTCTACAGGGCTACACCACAGATACGCAGTATTTT
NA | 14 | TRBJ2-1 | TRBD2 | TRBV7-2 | CASSLSSGNNEQFF | TGTGCCAGCAGCTTATCTAGCGGGAACAATGAGCAGTTCTTC
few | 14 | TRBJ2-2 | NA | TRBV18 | CASSIIRASGELFF | TGTGCCAGCTCAATAATAAGGGCGTCCGGGGAGCTGTTTTTT
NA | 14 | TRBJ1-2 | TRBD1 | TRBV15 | CATSRGDRDYGYTF | TGTGCCACCAGCAGAGGAGACAGGGACTATGGCTACACCTTC
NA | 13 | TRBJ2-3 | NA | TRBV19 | CASSPSLADTQYF | TGTGCCAGTAGCCCTAGTCTCGCAGATACGCAGTATTTT
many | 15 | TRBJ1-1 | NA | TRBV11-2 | CASSLGAGPGPEAFF | TGTGCCAGCAGCTTAGGAGCGGGCCCCGGCCCTGAAGCTTTCTTT
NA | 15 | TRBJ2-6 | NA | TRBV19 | CASTTMNSGANVLTF | TGTGCCAGTACCACGATGAACTCTGGGGCCAACGTCCTGACTTTC
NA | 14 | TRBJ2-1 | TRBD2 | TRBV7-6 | CASSPLAANNEQFF | TGTGCCAGCAGCCCCCTAGCGGCTAACAATGAGCAGTTCTTC
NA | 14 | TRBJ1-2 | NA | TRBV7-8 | CASSPIQGNYGYTF | TGTGCCAGCAGCCCAATCCAGGGAAACTATGGCTACACCTTC
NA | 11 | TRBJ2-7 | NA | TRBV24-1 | CATRKVKEQYF | TGTGCCACCAGGAAGGTGAAGGAGCAGTACTTC
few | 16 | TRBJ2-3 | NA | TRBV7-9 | CASSLVGGSLRDTQYF | TGTGCCAGCAGCTTAGTTGGGGGAAGCTTGAGAGATACGCAGTATTTT